Listed here is a single TCR beta chain. Its matching antigen is unknown. The sample comes from a study of Ad26.COV2.S vaccination and SARS-CoV-2 variants. About the study: Among those in the COV1001 Ad26.COV2.S trial arm was the donor. Broader study findings: Substantial breadth in spike-specific CD8+ and CD4+ T cell responses was reportedly seen after vaccination.

Clones were read by immunoSEQ multiplex PCR, and TCRdb kept only the in-frame ones, dropping some. Found here are a few hundred thousand clones, roughly 90% of them singletons; the top ten hold 4.5% to 7%. The treatment: over 15 received Ad26.COV2.S at low or high dose, single or two shots; roughly 5 received placebo; per-sample allocation not given. Material that was analyzed had been drawn on day 63 after the first vaccine or placebo injection. An adult of 18-55 years in Boston served as donor. The CDR3 totals 15 residues. Per germline, CDR1 LGHNA and CDR2 YSLEER. Trimming took off 0 bases at V and 5 bases at J, with 13 bases between the two ends.

The receptor was isolated from a person aged 18-65 years who received the Ad26.COV2.S COVID-19 vaccine or a placebo. The starting material was peripheral blood, obtained in a trial of Ad26.COV2.S vaccine versus placebo. The genes are TRBV4-3 and TRBJ1-2; tentatively, D is TRBD1 (5 bases). The CDR3 DNA reads as TGCGCCAGCAGCCAAGATATCTTGGGGGTTTATGGCTACACCTTC. This translates into CASSQDILGVYGYTF.